The 25 T cell receptor beta chains below come from one sample, sequenced in a study of CD8 T cells in ankylosing spondylitis. TCRdb re-analysed the 5' RACE reads in MiXCR, keeping a single row per CDR3 protein. Here the sample spans some 220,000 distinct CDR3 sequences, about 10% being singletons. The source material was blood, either unsorted or a sorted T cell fraction (not recorded which). The receptor set was obtained from a male donor with ankylosing spondylitis or in good health (not recorded which).

This clonotype was observed many times. The chain has TRBV11-2 and TRBJ2-1, with 7 positions matching TRBD1. The ends lost 5 bases at V and 8 bases at J; junction bases unmatched: 9. CDR1 SGHAT and CDR2 FQNNGV come from the germline V gene. The CDR3 consists of 14 residues. CDR3 sequence reads: CASSPYRGVDEQFF. CDR3 DNA: TGTGCCAGCAGCCCGTACAGGGGAGTCGATGAGCAGTTCTTC.

This clonotype was observed at least ten times. The V and J genes are TRBV19 and TRBJ2-1; the D gene could be TRBD1 or TRBD2 (6 bases each). V was trimmed by 2 bases and J by 8 bases, leaving 13 bases between them. CDR3 length: 14 amino acids. Germline-derived CDR1 and CDR2 are LNHDA and SQIVND (reference sequence). The CDR3 loop is CASSITGGGYEQFF. The CDR3 DNA reads as TGTGCCAGTAGTATAACCGGGGGCGGGTATGAGCAGTTCTTC.

This clonotype was observed at least ten times. The chain combines TRBV30 with TRBJ2-1; D tentatively reads TRBD1 or TRBD2 (6 bases each). This CDR3 contains 15 residues. The germline V and J ends were trimmed by 7 bases and 7 bases, with 23 bases remaining between them. Germline V gives CDR1 GTSNPN, CDR2 SVGIG (reference sequence). This CDR3 reads CASGAGLPPGNEQFF. The CDR3 nucleotides are TGTGCCTCAGGGGCGGGACTCCCACCGGGGAATGAGCAGTTCTTC.

This clonotype has at least ten counts. The rearrangement joins TRBV5-1 to TRBJ1-4; a weak D match, TRBD1 (5 bases). V lost 0 bases to trimming and J lost 4 bases, with 10 bases between them. This CDR3 is built from 15 residues. Germline CDR1 is SGHRS and CDR2 is YFSETQ. CDR3 residues: CASSLVGANNEKLFF. The CDR3 DNA follows: TGCGCCAGCAGCTTGGTTGGGGCCAATAATGAAAAACTGTTTTTT.

This clonotype appeared a few times. This sequence joins TRBV7-2 and TRBJ2-5, with D unresolved. V was clipped by 1 base and J by 4 bases, with 10 bases between them. This CDR3 contains 14 residues. Germline V gene sequence: CDR1 SGHTA, CDR2 FQGNSA. CDR3 sequence reads: CASSLGGVVETQYF. The CDR3 bases are TGTGCCAGCAGCTTAGGAGGAGTGGTAGAGACCCAGTACTTC. Together with reference TRBV7-2 and TRBJ2-5, the CDR3 gives the full variable domain: GAGVSQSPSNKVTEKGKDVELRCDPISGHTALYWYRQSLGQGLEFLIYFQGNSAPDKSGLPSDRFSAERTGGSVSTLTIQRTQQEDSAVYLCASSLGGVVETQYFGPGTRLLVL.

There are many counts of this clonotype. The CDR3 DNA reads TGTGCCCAAGGACAGGGAAAGACCCAGTACTTC. This translates into CAQGQGKTQYF. This rearrangement joins TRBV30 to TRBJ2-5; 8 bases are shared with TRBD1. This CDR3 comprises 11 residues. Germline V gene lookup returns CDR1 GTSNPN and CDR2 SVGIG (reference sequence). J gave up 6 bases and V 8 bases, and 5 bases lay outside the gene matches.

This clonotype occurred many times. V usage is TRBV7-9 and J usage is TRBJ1-1; tentative D call: TRBD1 (5 bases). The CDR3 length is 15 residues. The V end was cut by 1 base, the J end by 4 bases, with 13 bases between. Germline V lookup: CDR1 SEHNR, CDR2 FQNEAQ (reference sequence). CDR3 sequence reads: CASSLGQPGGTEAFF. The CDR3 nucleotides are TGTGCCAGCAGCTTAGGACAGCCCGGAGGCACTGAAGCTTTCTTT.

In this sample, this clonotype turned up many times. The chain employs TRBV20-1 and TRBJ1-1, with 7 bases identical to TRBD1. Germline CDR1 and CDR2: DFQATT and SNEGSKA (reference sequence). V shed 4 bases and J 10 bases; nucleotides not matched to a gene: 6. The CDR3 covers 11 residues. CDR3 in amino acids: CSAIFQGGAFF. The DNA for the CDR3 is TGCAGTGCTATTTTTCAGGGGGGAGCTTTCTTT.

This clonotype was seen repeatedly, ten times or more. The chain uses TRBV5-1 and TRBJ2-3, with D perhaps TRBD1 (5 bases). CDR1 SGHRS and CDR2 YFSETQ come from the germline V gene. Trimming removed 0 bases from V and 4 bases from J, with 12 bases in between. This CDR3 spans 15 amino acids. The CDR3 DNA reads TGCGCCAGCAGCTTGGAGGGGTTAAGGGCAGATACGCAGTATTTT. As protein: CASSLEGLRADTQYF.

This clonotype was picked up many times. This sequence joins TRBV29-1 and TRBJ1-1; 8 bases match TRBD1. Germline V gives CDR1 SQVTM, CDR2 ANQGSEA. The CDR3 contains 15 residues. Trimming removed 5 bases from V and 5 bases from J; junction bases left unmatched: 13. CDR3 sequence: CSVPPGQGSGTEAFF. The CDR3 nucleotides read TGCAGCGTTCCCCCCGGACAGGGCAGTGGGACTGAAGCTTTCTTT. The full variable domain, in which reference TRBV29-1 and TRBJ1-1 provide the parts outside the CDR3, is SAVISQKPSRDICQRGTSLTIQCQVDSQVTMMFWYRQQPGQSLTLIATANQGSEATYESGFVIDKFPISRPNLTFSTLTVSNMSPEDSSIYLCSVPPGQGSGTEAFFGQGTRLTVV.

This clonotype showed up many times. The chain combines TRBV5-1 with TRBJ1-4; 7 positions agree with TRBD1. The length of the CDR3 is 14 residues. The germline gives CDR1 SGHRS, CDR2 YFSETQ. J lost 8 bases, V lost 0 bases, and 4 bases had no gene match. The CDR3 sequence: CASSLGQGGEKLFF. In DNA, the CDR3 is TGCGCCAGCAGCTTGGGGCAGGGGGGCGAAAAACTGTTTTTT.

This clonotype was counted ten times or more. V gene TRBV9 combines with J gene TRBJ1-5; 7 nucleotides align to TRBD1. Germline trimming cut 3 bases from V and 7 bases from J; bases unmatched to any gene: 13. The CDR3 totals 16 residues. The germline gives CDR1 SGDLS, CDR2 YYNGEE. The CDR3, as DNA: TGTGCCAGCAGCGCGCTTGCAGGGGGGGAGGGCCAGCCCCAGCATTTT. Amino acid sequence: CASSALAGGEGQPQHF. Full variable domain (outside the CDR3, taken from reference TRBV9 and TRBJ1-5): DSGVTQTPKHLITATGQRVTLRCSPRSGDLSVYWYQQSLDQGLQFLIQYYNGEERAKGNILERFSAQQFPDLHSELNLSSLELGDSALYFCASSALAGGEGQPQHFGDGTRLSIL.

This clonotype was seen repeatedly, ten times or more. The chain is built from TRBV20-1 and TRBJ1-1; possible D gene TRBD1, 6 bases. V dropped 1 base and J dropped 0 bases, with 15 bases sitting between them. The CDR3 has 16 residues. CDR1 and CDR2 from the germline V gene are DFQATT and SNEGSKA (reference sequence). CDR3: CSARVSGEGLNTEAFF. The CDR3 DNA reads as TGCAGTGCTAGAGTGTCAGGGGAAGGATTGAACACTGAAGCTTTCTTT.

In its sample, this clonotype was seen many times. Relative to the germline gene, one junction end is altered; a read error may explain this. The chain is built from TRBV12-3 or TRBV12-4 and TRBJ2-1, with 12 bases aligning to TRBD2. This CDR3 comprises 13 residues. CDR3 in DNA: TGTGCCAGCAGTCTAGCGGGAGGGCCTCAGCAGTTCTTC. Its protein product is CASSLAGGPQQFF.

The V call is TRBV7-2, the J call TRBJ1-2; 9 bases agree with TRBD1. The CDR3 runs to 14 residues. V shed 5 bases, J shed 8 bases, and the junction held 9 bases outside the gene matches. The germline V gene encodes CDR1 SGHTA and CDR2 FQGNSA. The CDR3 sequence is CASSPSGTGYGYTF. The CDR3 DNA reads TGTGCCAGCAGCCCCTCCGGGACAGGGTACGGCTACACCTTC.

This clonotype came up many times. The junction departs from germline at one end; a sequencing error may be responsible. V gene TRBV5-6 combines with J gene TRBJ1-5; tentatively, D is TRBD1 (5 bases). Germline loops: CDR1 SGHDT, CDR2 YYEEEE. This CDR3 contains 16 residues. DNA for the CDR3: TGTGCCAGCAGCTTGGGGGGACCCCGTAGCGATCAGCCCCAGCATTTT. This gives the protein CASSLGGPRSDQPQHF.

This clonotype was recorded at least ten times. The chain is built from TRBV20-1 and TRBJ2-3; D is uncertain. The CDR3 loop spans 13 amino acids. Germline V gene lookup returns CDR1 DFQATT and CDR2 SNEGSKA (reference sequence). The CDR3 is CTAQIRGTDTQYF. CDR3 nucleotide sequence: TGCACCGCCCAGATTAGAGGCACAGATACGCAGTATTTT.

This clonotype was seen ten or more times. The chain combines TRBV12-3 or TRBV12-4 with TRBJ2-3; D remains unclear. Trimming removed 6 bases at V and 1 base at J, with 14 bases between. The CDR3 contains 15 residues. CDR3 region: CASSPTAWGTDTQYF. The CDR3 nucleotides read TGTGCCAGCAGCCCGACCGCATGGGGCACAGATACGCAGTATTTT.

This clonotype was detected many times. In DNA, the CDR3 is TGTGCCAGTAGTATGAGACAGGGCCCCTACGAGCAGTACTTC. Protein sequence: CASSMRQGPYEQYF. The J gene is TRBJ2-7, the V gene TRBV19, with 7 bases lining up with TRBD1. The germline V gene encodes CDR1 LNHDA and CDR2 SQIVND (reference sequence). Trimming took 3 bases from V and 2 from J; bases not matched to a gene: 4. The CDR3 runs 14 residues.

This clonotype was found many times. The V and J genes are TRBV15 and TRBJ1-5; no clear D gene. Trimming shortened V by 5 bases and J by 5 bases, and 7 bases separated the two germline ends. CDR3 length: 12 residues. CDR1 and CDR2 (germline): LNHNV, YYDKDF (reference sequence). CDR3 amino acids: CATSRQDQPQHF. CDR3 DNA sequence: TGTGCCACCAGCCGTCAGGATCAGCCCCAGCATTTT.

This clonotype was observed a handful of times. The chain links TRBV3-1 to TRBJ1-1; no firm D call. The V gene lost 0 bases and the J gene lost 1 base, with 6 bases spanning the gap. There are 14 residues in the CDR3. Looked up from germline, CDR1 is LGHDT and CDR2 is YNNKEL (reference sequence). CDR3: CASSQERGNTEAFF. The CDR3 coding sequence is TGTGCCAGCAGCCAAGAGAGAGGGAACACTGAAGCTTTCTTT.

This clonotype was picked up many times. V gene TRBV12-3 or TRBV12-4 combines with J gene TRBJ2-7, with 7 bases lining up with TRBD2. This CDR3 has 14 amino acids. J gave up 0 bases and V 4 bases, and 3 bases lay outside the gene matches. The DNA for the CDR3 is TGTGCCAGCAGTTACGGGGGGATCTCCTACGAGCAGTACTTC. This codes for CASSYGGISYEQYF.

This clonotype came up many times. The V call is TRBV20-1, the J call TRBJ2-1; D might be TRBD1 (6 bases). Germline CDR1 DFQATT, CDR2 SNEGSKA (reference sequence). Trimming stripped 4 bases from V and 0 bases from J, with 13 bases between. The CDR3 totals 15 residues. CDR3 nucleotide sequence: TGCAGTGCTACCCGGACAGCCCGCTCCTACAATGAGCAGTTCTTC. The encoded protein is CSATRTARSYNEQFF.

This clonotype was counted many times. This rearrangement joins TRBV12-3 or TRBV12-4 to TRBJ2-6, with D possibly TRBD2 on 6 matching bases. Between the trimmed V and J ends, which lost 7 bases and 4 bases, there was a span of 11 bases. This CDR3 is built from 14 residues. In DNA, the CDR3 is TGTGCCAGCACCCCGGAGGGGGGGGCCAACGTCCTGACTTTC. This translates into CASTPEGGANVLTF.

This clonotype was counted ten times or more. The V and J genes are TRBV5-1 and TRBJ2-7; TRBD2 aligns across 8 bases. CDR3 length: 15 amino acids. V was clipped by 1 base and J by 6 bases; unmatched bases: 9. Germline loops: CDR1 SGHRS, CDR2 YFSETQ. The DNA of the CDR3 is TGCGCCAGCAGCTTGTTAACGGGAGGGCAGAGCGAGCAGTACTTC. The encoded protein is CASSLLTGGQSEQYF. Full variable domain (outside the CDR3, taken from reference TRBV5-1 and TRBJ2-7): KAGVTQTPRYLIKTRGQQVTLSCSPISGHRSVSWYQQTPGQGLQFLFEYFSETQRNKGNFPGRFSGRQFSNSRSEMNVSTLELGDSALYLCASSLLTGGQSEQYFGPGTRLTVT.